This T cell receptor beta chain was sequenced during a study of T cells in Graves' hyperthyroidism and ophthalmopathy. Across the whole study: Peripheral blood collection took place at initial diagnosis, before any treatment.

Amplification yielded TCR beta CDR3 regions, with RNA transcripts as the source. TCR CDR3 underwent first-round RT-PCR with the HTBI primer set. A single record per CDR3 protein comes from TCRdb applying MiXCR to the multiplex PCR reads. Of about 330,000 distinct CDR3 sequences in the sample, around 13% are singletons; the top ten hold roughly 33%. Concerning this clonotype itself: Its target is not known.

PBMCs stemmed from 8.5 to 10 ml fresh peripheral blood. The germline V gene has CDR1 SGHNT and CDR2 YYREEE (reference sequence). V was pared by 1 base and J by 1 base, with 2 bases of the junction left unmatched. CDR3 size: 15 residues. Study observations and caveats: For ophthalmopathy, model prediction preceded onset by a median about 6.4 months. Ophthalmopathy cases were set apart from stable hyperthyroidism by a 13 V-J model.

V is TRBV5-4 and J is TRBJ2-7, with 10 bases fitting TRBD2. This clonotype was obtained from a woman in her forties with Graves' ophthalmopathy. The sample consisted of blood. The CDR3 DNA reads TGTGCCAGCAGCTTGCCTAGCGGGGGATCCTACGAGCAGTACTTC. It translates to CASSLPSGGSYEQYF. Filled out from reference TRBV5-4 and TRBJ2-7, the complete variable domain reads ETGVTQSPTHLIKTRGQQVTLRCSSQSGHNTVSWYQQALGQGPQFIFQYYREEENGRGNFPPRFSGLQFPNYSSELNVNALELDDSALYLCASSLPSGGSYEQYFGPGTRLTVT.